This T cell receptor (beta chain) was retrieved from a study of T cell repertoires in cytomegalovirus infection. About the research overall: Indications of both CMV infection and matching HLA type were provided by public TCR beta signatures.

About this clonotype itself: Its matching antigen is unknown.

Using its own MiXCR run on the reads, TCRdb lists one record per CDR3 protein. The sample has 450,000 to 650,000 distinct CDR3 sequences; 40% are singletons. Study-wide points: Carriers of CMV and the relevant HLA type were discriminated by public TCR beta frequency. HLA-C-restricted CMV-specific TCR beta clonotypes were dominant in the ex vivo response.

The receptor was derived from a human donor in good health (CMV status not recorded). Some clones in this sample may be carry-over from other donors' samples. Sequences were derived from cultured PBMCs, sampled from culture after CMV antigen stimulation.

The CDR3: CASSLDRRGNGYTF. Here the CDR3 DNA reads TGTGCCAGCAGCTTAGACCGCAGGGGTAATGGCTACACCTTC. The gene calls are TRBV7-3 and TRBJ1-2; weak D call: TRBD1 (6 bases). This CDR3 has 14 amino acids. CDR1 is SGHTA and CDR2 is FQGTGA in the germline V gene. Deletions cut 2 bases from V and 6 bases from J, with 13 bases between.